The text below deals with one TCR beta chain. Its cognate antigen has yet to be identified. Base qualities were left out, and no much larger clone turns up one base away. This sample was included in a study of blood T cells in healthy people across ages (dated by TCRdb to between 2014 and 2017). Regarding the complete study: Template switching captured roughly one uniquely barcoded TCR beta cDNA molecule per two T cells in model experiments. To track age-related changes in TCR beta repertoire diversity, the study relied on deep sequencing normalized with unique cDNA molecular identifiers. Donors were grouped into four age groups: young (average 16 years), middle-aged (39), aged (about 60) and long-lived (about 82). To avoid experimental bias, donors of different ages were spread randomly across the sequencing lanes. Two additional independent replicas of 1 million unique cDNA reads from the same blood draw were analyzed for two donors (one aged 18 to 30 and one aged 80 or older).

Via the germline V gene, CDR1 is MDHEN and CDR2 SYDVKM. Its CDR3 holds 14 amino acids, cysteine through phenylalanine. The entry retains the CDR3 DNA only, 42 bases that are in frame from base 1. V lost 3 bases and J lost 4 bases; the stretch between them is 13 bases long. The research as a whole found: Compared with the aged group, more naive CD4+ T cells, fewer expanded clones and increased TCR diversity were shown by the long-lived group, suggesting age selection. There was a strong correlation between observed TCR beta diversity and the percentage of naive T cells measured by flow cytometry. Since profiling was done on bulk unsorted PBMCs, naive and antigen-experienced compartments could not be conclusively compared. Because donor CMV infection status was unknown, age-related changes in expanded clonotypes were potentially confounded. Total diversity estimates from one million sequenced T cells were considered lower bounds and underestimates. As age increased, observed TCR beta diversity per million T cells dropped in a roughly linear way, and a significant reduction was already evident by age about 40.

Receptors were amplified or captured by 5' RACE. The sequencing machine was an Illumina HiSeq 2500. The second PCR ran for roughly 7 to 12 cycles and used a J-beta primer mix along with a sample-barcoded 5' primer. A template-switch 5' adaptor carrying 12 random nucleotides introduced a unique molecular identifier onto each TCR beta cDNA molecule. Each sample yielded at least 3 million CDR3-containing paired-end reads. First-strand cDNA synthesis was performed from all RNA using the Mint cDNA synthesis kit, with priming by a TRBC-specific oligonucleotide. All cDNA was treated with uracil-DNA glycosylase and then went through a first 18-cycle PCR with the universal primers M1SS and BC2_uni_R. The published analysis was carried out like this. Normalization of each sample was performed by random selection of 1 million high-quality reads, each carrying a distinct molecular identifier. Reads sharing molecular identifiers were discarded rather than binned into consensus sequences. MiTCR, set to a Q25 quality threshold and the strictest error-elimination algorithm, was used for CDR3 identification, clonotype clustering and error correction. A nonparametric unseen species model with Euler transformation was used to estimate a lower bound on total TCR beta diversity. TCRdb ran its own pipeline on the public reads, namely fastp trimming at Q25 and MiXCR clone calling, and kept in-frame beta chains. Rows with one shared CDR3 protein collapse into an entry with the most common genes and DNA. These V and J calls are TCRdb output, not the study's own analysis. The sample table records about 970,000 distinct CDR3 sequences; about 51% of these occur just once. Of the sample, about a fifth falls within the top ten clones.

Donors were 39 systemically healthy Caucasian individuals from Russia aged roughly 6 to 95 years. Around 10 milliliters of peripheral blood were collected from each donor into EDTA-treated Vacutainer tubes. Ficoll-Paque density-gradient centrifugation was used to isolate PBMCs, with at least 6.5 million per sample. Trizol reagent was used to extract total RNA from PBMCs, with at least 5.5 micrograms per sample. For every donor, an aliquot of PBMCs went through flow cytometry to measure the percentages of naive CD45RAhigh/CD27high T cells. This chain is built from TRBV28 and TRBJ2-7, with no reliable assignment of the D segment. Sequencing was carried out using blood. The sequence came from a woman in her sixties or seventies in good health. This receptor carries the CDR3 CASSFASVGYEQYF. Here is the DNA: TGTGCCAGCAGTTTCGCCAGCGTCGGATACGAGCAGTACTTC.